The 2 T cell receptor beta chains in this list originate from one sample, sequenced in a study of a mutant IDH1 vaccine in newly diagnosed glioma. Stated time point: week 23, last vaccination. Doses of 300 ug of mutant IDH1 20-mer peptide were given with topical imiquimod. Antigens for these TCRs are unknown. The table came from immunoSEQ multiplex PCR; TCRdb's copy has only in-frame clones and leaves some out. The data contain 25,000 to 35,000 clones, approximately 84% of them singletons. This specimen consisted of PBMCs, obtained from a glioma patient whose treatment included an IDH1 peptide vaccine. The source of these receptors is a woman between 18 and 30 years old with glioma.

V usage is TRBV5-1 and J usage is TRBJ2-3; 11 positions agree with TRBD2. The CDR3 extends over 15 amino acids. Germline CDR1 SGHRS, CDR2 YFSETQ. The junction had 6 bases not matched to a gene; V was cut back by 7 bases and J by 2 bases. CDR3 nucleotides: TGCGCCAGCCAGACTAGCGGGGTTCCCACAGATACGCAGTATTTT. This translates into CASQTSGVPTDTQYF.

V gene TRBV29-1 combines with J gene TRBJ2-5, with 8 bases aligning to TRBD2. Matching the DNA end better, TRBJ2-7 makes the J call doubtful. Germline CDR1 SQVTM, CDR2 ANQGSEA. The CDR3 spans 12 residues. This CDR3 reads CSVTSDRYEQYF. The CDR3 DNA reads as TGCAGCGTGACTAGCGATAGATACGAGCAGTACTTC.